These T cell receptor beta chains were read from a single sample in a study of cytomegalovirus exposure and HLA in healthy donors. Sequenced by immunoSEQ multiplex PCR; TCRdb stores in-frame clones only, minus some. The data hold roughly 120,000 clones, with 80% to 90% observed a single time. The specimen sequenced was PBMCs. The receptors come from a man younger than 35 in good health and CMV-seropositive. Each CDR3 is given with its conserved first and last residue. The D gene is left open where the match is weak. Clone size appears in some rows only: once, few, many, or a class for an expanded clone.

CDR3	DNA	D	V	J	size
CASRHRDRPSNYGYTF	TGTGCCAGTAGACATCGGGACAGACCATCTAACTATGGCTACACCTTC	TRBD1	TRBV19	TRBJ1-2	-
CASSATSGASSTDTQYF	TGTGCCAGCAGTGCCACTAGCGGGGCTTCTAGCACAGATACGCAGTATTTT	TRBD2	TRBV6-4	TRBJ2-3	-
CASSLTDRGRSSPLHF	TGTGCCAGCAGCTTGACCGACAGGGGGCGAAGTTCACCCCTCCACTTT	TRBD1	TRBV5-5	TRBJ1-6	-
CASSYSASGGWAQYF	TGTGCCAGCAGTTACTCGGCTAGCGGGGGGTGGGCCCAGTACTTC	TRBD2	TRBV6-5	TRBJ2-5	-
CASSLRGGASDEQYF	TGTGCCAGCAGCCTACGGGGGGGGGCGAGCGACGAGCAGTACTTC	TRBD2	TRBV11-3	TRBJ2-7	once
CASSYGDREAFF	TGTGCCAGCAGTTACGGGGACAGAGAAGCTTTCTTT	TRBD1	TRBV6-5	TRBJ1-1	-
CASRSDRGGNTGELFF	TGTGCAAGTCGTTCAGACAGGGGGGGAAACACCGGGGAGCTGTTTTTT	-	TRBV12-2	TRBJ2-2	-
CASSVGQGARNEQYF	TGTGCCAGCAGCGTAGGACAGGGGGCGAGAAACGAGCAGTACTTC	TRBD1	TRBV9	TRBJ2-7	-
CASSQDWTSRSGETQYF	TGCGCCAGCAGCCAAGATTGGACTAGCCGCTCGGGGGAGACCCAGTACTTC	TRBD2	TRBV4-3	TRBJ2-5	-
CSAIGWRGEQYF	TGCAGCGCTATCGGGTGGAGGGGCGAGCAGTACTTC	-	TRBV29-1	TRBJ2-7	-
CASSQRQNEKLFF	TGTGCCAGCAGTCAACGACAGAATGAAAAACTGTTTTTT	-	TRBV27	TRBJ1-4	-
CASSLQGFGYTF	TGTGCCAGCAGCTTGCAGGGGTTTGGCTACACCTTC	-	TRBV7-2	TRBJ1-2	few
CSGRTGGEKLFF	TGCAGCGGCCGGACAGGGGGAGAAAAACTGTTTTTT	TRBD1	TRBV29-1	TRBJ1-4	-
CASSSRRGGAHNEQFF	TGCGCCAGCAGCTCCCGTAGGGGGGGAGCTCACAATGAGCAGTTCTTC	-	TRBV5-1	TRBJ2-1	-
CASSKGGVQPQHF	TGTGCCAGCAGCAAAGGGGGTGTTCAGCCCCAGCATTTT	-	TRBV7-9	TRBJ1-5	-
CASSLTGSGEQFF	TGCGCCAGCAGCTTGACAGGGAGCGGTGAGCAGTTCTTC	-	TRBV5-1	TRBJ2-1	-
CASSGTDTNTGELFF	TGTGCCAGCAGTGGGACAGACACGAACACCGGGGAGCTGTTTTTT	-	TRBV6-4	TRBJ2-2	-
CASGTGEENTIYF	TGCGCCAGCGGGACAGGGGAGGAAAACACCATATATTTT	TRBD1	TRBV4-1	TRBJ1-3	once
CASSLQGAQNSPLHF	TGTGCCAGCAGTTTACAGGGGGCGCAGAATTCACCCCTCCACTTT	TRBD1	TRBV2	TRBJ1-6	-
CSVPTGLAETQYF	TGCAGCGTCCCCACGGGACTAGCGGAGACCCAGTACTTC	TRBD2	TRBV29-1	TRBJ2-5	-
CASSRRGGNTDTQYF	TGTGCCAGCAGTCGTCGGGGGGGAAACACAGATACGCAGTATTTT	TRBD2	TRBV27	TRBJ2-3	-
CASSLDTGGEAFF	TGTGCCAGCAGCCTGGACACGGGGGGTGAAGCTTTCTTT	-	TRBV5-4	TRBJ1-1	-
CASSYAGGQHGYTF	TGTGCCAGCAGTTATGCCGGAGGTCAGCATGGCTACACCTTC	-	TRBV6-5	TRBJ1-2	-
CASSMGGAFGGYTF	TGTGCCAGTAGTATGGGAGGCGCTTTCGGGGGCTACACCTTC	-	TRBV19	TRBJ1-2	-
CASSPSGTWAYEQYF	TGTGCCAGCAGTCCCTCCGGGACATGGGCCTACGAGCAGTACTTC	-	TRBV28	TRBJ2-7	-
CASRRPWGGYTF	TGTGCCAGTAGACGCCCGTGGGGCGGCTACACCTTC	-	TRBV19	TRBJ1-2	-
CASSGLNTEAFF	TGTGCCAGCAGTGGGCTGAACACTGAAGCTTTCTTT	-	TRBV6-1	TRBJ1-1	once
CASSPTGLSGANVLTF	TGTGCCAGCTCACCCACGGGTCTATCTGGGGCCAACGTCCTGACTTTC	-	TRBV18	TRBJ2-6	few
CASSSPGGQETQYF	TGTGCCAGCAGCTCACCGGGCGGGCAAGAGACCCAGTACTTC	-	TRBV5-4	TRBJ2-5	-
CASSQDRGPQHF	TGTGCCAGCAGCCAGGACAGGGGGCCCCAGCATTTT	TRBD1	TRBV5-5	TRBJ1-5	-
CASRAVSGTYEQYF	TGTGCCAGCAGGGCAGTCAGTGGTACCTACGAGCAGTACTTC	-	TRBV2	TRBJ2-7	-
CASSLEGGGPYNEQFF	TGCGCCAGCAGCTTGGAGGGCGGGGGTCCCTACAATGAGCAGTTCTTC	TRBD2	TRBV5-1	TRBJ2-1	-
CASSFNPGQGVGYGYTF	TGTGCCAGCAGTTTTAACCCCGGACAGGGGGTAGGCTATGGCTACACCTTC	TRBD1	TRBV27	TRBJ1-2	-
CASSTGLRRDYGYTF	TGTGCCAGTAGTACAGGGCTCAGGAGGGACTATGGCTACACCTTC	-	TRBV19	TRBJ1-2	-
CASSSPSRHLAGGLETQYF	TGTGCCAGCAGCTCCCCTTCCAGGCATCTAGCGGGGGGGTTAGAGACCCAGTACTTC	TRBD2	TRBV5-6	TRBJ2-5	few
CASSDSRGNQPQHF	TGTGCCAGCAGCGATAGTAGGGGAAATCAGCCCCAGCATTTT	-	TRBV5-5	TRBJ1-5	-
CASSAETGDQPQHF	TGTGCCAGCAGTGCGGAGACAGGGGATCAGCCCCAGCATTTT	TRBD1	TRBV2	TRBJ1-5	-
CASRPVGVQGETQYF	TGTGCCAGCAGACCGGTGGGGGTCCAGGGGGAGACCCAGTACTTC	-	TRBV7-8	TRBJ2-5	-
CASSDPTGGNTGELFF	TGTGCCAGCAGTGACCCGACAGGGGGAAACACCGGGGAGCTGTTTTTT	TRBD1	TRBV2	TRBJ2-2	once
CASSSSGTGSYEQYF	TGTGCCAGCAGCTCCTCCGGGACAGGCTCCTACGAGCAGTACTTC	TRBD1	TRBV13	TRBJ2-7	-
CASSTQGAGEQYF	TGTGCCAGCAGCACCCAGGGGGCGGGTGAGCAGTACTTC	TRBD1	TRBV7-9	TRBJ2-7	-
CASSLTGDTGNTIYF	TGTGCCAGCAGCTTGACCGGGGACACTGGAAACACCATATATTTT	-	TRBV7-9	TRBJ1-3	-
CASSSSGTGFGGYTF	TGTGCCAGCAGCTCGTCCGGGACAGGGTTTGGAGGCTACACCTTC	TRBD1	TRBV7-9	TRBJ1-2	once
CASSESRDYNSPLHF	TGTGCCAGCAGTGAGAGCAGGGACTATAATTCACCCCTCCACTTT	-	TRBV2	TRBJ1-6	-
CATSRGQRYNEQFF	TGTGCCACCAGCAGAGGACAACGCTACAATGAGCAGTTCTTC	-	TRBV15	TRBJ2-1	-